Included here is one T cell receptor beta chain sequence, with context. The data were taken from a study of blood T cell repertoires in COVID-19. Study information: Samples taken during acute and convalescent COVID-19 were collected in the United States, Italy and Spain. In each case, the material was cDNA or gDNA derived from T cells, B-cell-depleted T cells, or PBMCs.

The data were produced by immunoSEQ multiplex PCR, yet TCRdb's version contains in-frame clones alone and is incomplete. Among fewer than 95,000 clones listed, around 74% were seen once. Trimming cost V 1 base and J 1 base, with 11 bases left between them. The CDR3 has 16 amino acids. Per the germline V gene, CDR1 is LNHDA and CDR2 is SQIVND (reference sequence). The V gene is TRBV19, the J gene TRBJ2-1; possibly TRBD2 for D (5 bases). The origin of this receptor is a man in his sixties or seventies with COVID-19, enrolled during active disease. The source material was peripheral blood. The chain's CDR3 is CASSIVASSSYNEQFF. DNA for the CDR3: TGTGCCAGTAGTATAGTTGCTAGCTCTTCCTACAATGAGCAGTTCTTC.